Shown below are 12 T cell receptor beta chains from a single sample sequenced in a study of control samples from healthy donors and cancer patients. TCRdb's table, derived via immunoSEQ multiplex PCR, lists solely in-frame clones and lacks some. The sample lists some 120,000 clones, about 88% occurring once. The sample was blood. Receptors originate from a woman aged 70-85 years in good health.

The chain joins TRBV11-2 to TRBJ1-3; no clear D gene. Deletions cut 5 bases from V and 5 bases from J, with 19 bases between. Germline V gene data show CDR1 as SGHAT and CDR2 as FQNNGV. The CDR3 length is 16 residues. The CDR3 DNA is TGTGCCAGCAGCCCTCTCCCGTCTGGATCCAGAAACACCATATATTTT. Protein: CASSPLPSGSRNTIYF.

This sequence joins TRBV3-1 (or the pseudogene TRBV3-2) and TRBJ1-2, with D perhaps TRBD1 (5 bases). V lost 3 bases to trimming and J lost 3 bases, with 14 bases between them. This CDR3 has 15 amino acids. Germline V gene lookup returns CDR1 LGHDT and CDR2 YNNKEL (reference sequence). CDR3 region: CASSQGERGDYGYTF. Here the CDR3 DNA reads TGTGCCAGCAGCCAGGGGGAAAGGGGAGACTATGGCTACACCTTC.

This CDR3 is CASTKDRDGTTGELFF. The DNA of the CDR3 is TGTGCCAGTACTAAAGACCGGGACGGAACTACCGGGGAGCTGTTTTTT. This chain joins TRBV19 and TRBJ2-2; possibly TRBD1 or TRBD2 for D (5 bases each). Trimming removed 7 bases at V and 5 bases at J, with 20 bases between. The CDR3 spans 16 residues. Germline-derived CDR1 and CDR2 are LNHDA and SQIVND (reference sequence).

The V call is TRBV18, the J call TRBJ2-3; weak D call: TRBD1 (5 bases). Trimming left V 4 bases short and J 2 bases short, with 19 bases between. The length of the CDR3 is 17 residues. Germline CDR1 and CDR2: KGHSH and LQKENI. CDR3 nucleotides: TGTGCCAGCTCACTCCCCGCCGCAGGGCCTCTCACAGATACGCAGTATTTT. Protein product: CASSLPAAGPLTDTQYF.

The CDR3 here is CASKTSGGSDTQYF. CDR3 sequence (DNA): TGTGCCAGCAAGACTAGCGGGGGGAGCGATACGCAGTATTTT. The chain has TRBV7-3 and TRBJ2-3, with 13 positions matching TRBD2. V shed 7 bases and J 6 bases; nucleotides not matched to a gene: 4. This CDR3 is built from 14 residues. Germline V CDR1 and CDR2: SGHTA, FQGTGA.

This clone was seen only once. The CDR3 region is CASSFLQGSETQYF. The CDR3, as DNA: TGTGCCAGCAGTTTCCTACAGGGTTCAGAGACCCAGTACTTC. The chain uses TRBV27 and TRBJ2-5; a weak D match, TRBD1 (6 bases). Trimming left V 3 bases short and J 4 bases short, with 12 bases between. Germline CDR1 and CDR2: MNHEY and SMNVEV (reference sequence). The CDR3 runs to 14 residues.

The chain recombines TRBV5-1 with TRBJ2-1; D may be TRBD1 or TRBD2 (5 bases each). V was cut by 0 bases and J by 6 bases, with 16 bases left in between. Germline CDR1 and CDR2: SGHRS and YFSETQ. The length of the CDR3 is 16 residues. CDR3 DNA: TGCGCCAGCAGCTTGGCGACGGGACCGAACGTCAATGAGCAGTTCTTC. Protein sequence: CASSLATGPNVNEQFF.

CDR3 amino acids: CSVDHPGGEQYF. In DNA, the CDR3 is TGCAGCGTTGACCACCCGGGGGGCGAGCAGTACTTC. The rearrangement links TRBV29-1 to TRBJ2-7; 7 positions match TRBD2. Germline lookup yields CDR1 SQVTM and CDR2 ANQGSEA. Unmatched junction bases numbered 5, after V lost 3 bases and J lost 6 bases. This CDR3 has 12 amino acids.

The gene calls are TRBV18 and TRBJ1-5, with unresolved D. From germline, CDR1 is KGHSH and CDR2 LQKENI. The CDR3 has 14 residues. V lost 3 bases and J 3 bases, leaving 9 bases between the germline ends. Written as DNA, the CDR3 is TGTGCCAGCTCACCCGCCGACCTCAATCAGCCCCAGCATTTT. Encoded protein: CASSPADLNQPQHF.

This chain connects TRBV7-2 to TRBJ2-5, with 11 bases fitting TRBD1. The CDR3 length is 16 residues. CDR1 and CDR2 from the germline V gene are SGHTA and FQGNSA. V was pared by 1 base and J by 5 bases, with 6 bases of the junction left unmatched. CDR3 DNA: TGTGCCAGCAGCTTAGGGACAGGGGGCGCGTACGAGACCCAGTACTTC. It encodes CASSLGTGGAYETQYF.

CDR3 region: CASNPRWHSGANVLTF. DNA for the CDR3: TGTGCCAGCAACCCGCGGTGGCACTCTGGGGCCAACGTCCTGACTTTC. V gene TRBV27 combines with J gene TRBJ2-6; D not resolved. The V end was cut by 7 bases, the J end by 0 bases, with 13 bases between. The CDR3 consists of 16 residues. The germline gives CDR1 MNHEY, CDR2 SMNVEV (reference sequence).

The chain links TRBV6-5 to TRBJ1-3, with D tentatively TRBD1 (6 bases). The CDR3 has 16 amino acids. With 4 bases removed from V and 0 bases from J, the gap between germline ends came to 13 bases. Germline V lookup: CDR1 MNHEY, CDR2 SVGAGI. CDR3 nucleotide sequence: TGTGCCAGCAGTTTCACCCCAGGGGACTCTGGAAACACCATATATTTT. Encoded protein: CASSFTPGDSGNTIYF.